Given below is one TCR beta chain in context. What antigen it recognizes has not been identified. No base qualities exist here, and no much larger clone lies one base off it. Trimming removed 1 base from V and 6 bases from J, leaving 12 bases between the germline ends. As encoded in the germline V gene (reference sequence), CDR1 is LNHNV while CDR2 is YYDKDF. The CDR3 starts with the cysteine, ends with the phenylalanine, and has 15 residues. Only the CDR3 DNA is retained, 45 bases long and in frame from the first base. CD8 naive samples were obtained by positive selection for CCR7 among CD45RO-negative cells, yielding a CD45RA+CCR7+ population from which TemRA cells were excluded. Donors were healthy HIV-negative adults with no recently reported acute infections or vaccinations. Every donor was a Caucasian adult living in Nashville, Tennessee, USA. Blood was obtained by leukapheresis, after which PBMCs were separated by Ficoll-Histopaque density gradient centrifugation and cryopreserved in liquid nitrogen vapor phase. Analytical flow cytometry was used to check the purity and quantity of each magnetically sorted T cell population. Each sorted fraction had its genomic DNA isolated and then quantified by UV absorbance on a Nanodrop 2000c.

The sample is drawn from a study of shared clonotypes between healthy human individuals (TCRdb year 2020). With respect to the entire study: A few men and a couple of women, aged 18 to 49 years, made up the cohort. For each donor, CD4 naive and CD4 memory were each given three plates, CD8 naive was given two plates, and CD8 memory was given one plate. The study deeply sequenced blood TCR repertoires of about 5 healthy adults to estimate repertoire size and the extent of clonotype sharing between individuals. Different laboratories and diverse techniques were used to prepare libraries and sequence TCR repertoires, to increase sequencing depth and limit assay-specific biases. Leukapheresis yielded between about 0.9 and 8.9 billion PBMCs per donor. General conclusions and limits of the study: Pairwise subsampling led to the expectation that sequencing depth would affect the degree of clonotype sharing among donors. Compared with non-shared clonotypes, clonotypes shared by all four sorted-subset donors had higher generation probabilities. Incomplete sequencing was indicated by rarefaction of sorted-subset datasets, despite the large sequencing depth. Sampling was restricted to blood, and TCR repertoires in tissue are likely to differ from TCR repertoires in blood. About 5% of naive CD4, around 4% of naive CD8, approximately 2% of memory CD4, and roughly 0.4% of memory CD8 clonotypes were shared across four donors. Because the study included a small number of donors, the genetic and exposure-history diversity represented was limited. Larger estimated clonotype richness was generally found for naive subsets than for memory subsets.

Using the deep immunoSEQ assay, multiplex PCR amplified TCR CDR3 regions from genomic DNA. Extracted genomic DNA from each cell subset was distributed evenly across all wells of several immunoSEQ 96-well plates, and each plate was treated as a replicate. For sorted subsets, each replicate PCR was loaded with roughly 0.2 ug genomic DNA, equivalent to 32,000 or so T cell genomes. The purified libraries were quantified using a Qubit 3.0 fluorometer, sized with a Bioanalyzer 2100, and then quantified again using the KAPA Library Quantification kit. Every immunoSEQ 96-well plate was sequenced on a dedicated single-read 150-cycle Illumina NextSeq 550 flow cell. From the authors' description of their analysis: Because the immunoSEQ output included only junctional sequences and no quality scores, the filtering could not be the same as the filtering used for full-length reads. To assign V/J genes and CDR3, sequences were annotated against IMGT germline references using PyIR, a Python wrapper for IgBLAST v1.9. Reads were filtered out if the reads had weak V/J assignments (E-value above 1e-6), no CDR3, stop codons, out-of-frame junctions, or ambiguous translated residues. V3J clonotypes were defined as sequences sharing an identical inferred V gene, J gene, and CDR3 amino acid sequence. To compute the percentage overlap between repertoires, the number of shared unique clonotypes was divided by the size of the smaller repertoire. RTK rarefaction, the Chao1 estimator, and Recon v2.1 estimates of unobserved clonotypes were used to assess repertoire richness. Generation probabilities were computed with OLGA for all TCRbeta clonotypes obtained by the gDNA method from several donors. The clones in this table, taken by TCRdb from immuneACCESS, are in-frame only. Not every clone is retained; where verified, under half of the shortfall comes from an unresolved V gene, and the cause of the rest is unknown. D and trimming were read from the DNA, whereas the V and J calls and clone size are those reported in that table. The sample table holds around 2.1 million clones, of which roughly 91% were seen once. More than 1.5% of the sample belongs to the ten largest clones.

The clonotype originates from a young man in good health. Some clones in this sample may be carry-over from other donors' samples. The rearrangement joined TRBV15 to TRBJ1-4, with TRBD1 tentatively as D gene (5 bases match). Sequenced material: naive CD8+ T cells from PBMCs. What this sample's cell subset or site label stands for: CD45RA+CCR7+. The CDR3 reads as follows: CATSRVFRVDEKLFF. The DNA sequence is TGTGCCACCAGCAGAGTATTCAGGGTTGATGAAAAACTGTTTTTT.